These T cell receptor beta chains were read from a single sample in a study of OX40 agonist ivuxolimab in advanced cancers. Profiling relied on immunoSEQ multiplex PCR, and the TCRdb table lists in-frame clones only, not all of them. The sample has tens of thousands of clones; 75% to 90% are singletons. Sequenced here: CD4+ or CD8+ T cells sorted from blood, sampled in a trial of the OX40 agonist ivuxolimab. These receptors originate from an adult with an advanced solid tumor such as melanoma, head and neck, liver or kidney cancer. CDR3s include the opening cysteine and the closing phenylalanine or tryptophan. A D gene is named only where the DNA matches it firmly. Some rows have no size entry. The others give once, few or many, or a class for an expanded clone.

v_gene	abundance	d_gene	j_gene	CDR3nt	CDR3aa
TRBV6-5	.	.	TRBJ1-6	TGTGCCAGCAGTTACTCGGGGGATATGGATTCACCCCTCCACTTT	CASSYSGDMDSPLHF
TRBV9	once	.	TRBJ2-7	TGTGCCAGCAGCGTGTCAGCTCGGTTTGAGCAGTACTTC	CASSVSARFEQYF
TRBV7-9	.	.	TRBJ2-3	TGTGCCAGCACCTTGCTCACAGATACGCAGTATTTT	CASTLLTDTQYF
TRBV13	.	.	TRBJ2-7	TGTGCCAGCAGCTTAGGTATAGGGATGTACGAGCAGTACTTC	CASSLGIGMYEQYF
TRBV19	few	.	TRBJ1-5	TGTGCCAGTAGTATACAGGGGAATAATCAGCCCCAGCATTTT	CASSIQGNNQPQHF
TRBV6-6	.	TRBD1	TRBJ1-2	TGTGCCAGCAGTTCCTCACGGACAGGGGGCGATGGCGACACCTTC	CASSSSRTGGDGDTF
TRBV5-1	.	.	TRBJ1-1	TGCGCCAGCAGCTTTGCCGACCCAGAGAACACTGAAGCTTTCTTT	CASSFADPENTEAFF
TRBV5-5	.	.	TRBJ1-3	TGTGCCAGCAGCTTGGGAGGAACTGGAAACACCATATATTTT	CASSLGGTGNTIYF
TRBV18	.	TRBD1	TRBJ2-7	TGTGCCAGCTCCCACAGGGGGTACGAGCAGTACTTC	CASSHRGYEQYF
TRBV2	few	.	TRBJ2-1	TGTGCCAGCAGTTTCCGGGACTGGTATCTTGAGCAGTTCTTC	CASSFRDWYLEQFF
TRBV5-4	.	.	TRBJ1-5	TGTGCCAGCAGCCTAGACAGGAATCAGCCCCAGCATTTT	CASSLDRNQPQHF
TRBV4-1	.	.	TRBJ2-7	TGCGCCAGCAGCCAAGGACCTCTAGGATACGAGCAGTACTTC	CASSQGPLGYEQYF
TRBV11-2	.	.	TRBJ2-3	TGTGCCAGCAGCCCAGGATCCCTATATTTCCAGTATTTT	CASSPGSLYFQYF
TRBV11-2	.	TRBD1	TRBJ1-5	TGTGCCAGCAGCCCCGGGACAGTTAATCAGCCCCAGCATTTT	CASSPGTVNQPQHF
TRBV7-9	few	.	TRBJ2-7	TGTGCCAGCAGCTTAGGGGGTCCGTCCGAGCAGTACTTC	CASSLGGPSEQYF
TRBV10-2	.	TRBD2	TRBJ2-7	TGCGCCAGCAGTGAGGCGGGAGGTCCCTACGAGCAGTACTTC	CASSEAGGPYEQYF
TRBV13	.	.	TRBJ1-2	TGTGCCAGCAGCTTAGTTCGGGGGGTTGATGGCTACACCTTC	CASSLVRGVDGYTF
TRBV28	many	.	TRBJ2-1	TGTGCCAGCAGCCCCCCCATAGGGCGGCATGAGCAGTTCTTC	CASSPPIGRHEQFF
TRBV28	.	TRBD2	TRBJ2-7	TGTGCCAGCAGTTTCGAGCGGGAGCCAAGCTACGAGCAGTACTTC	CASSFEREPSYEQYF
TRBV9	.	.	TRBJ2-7	TGTGCCAGCAGCGAAGCCGGTACCTACGAGCAGTACTTC	CASSEAGTYEQYF
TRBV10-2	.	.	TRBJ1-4	TGCGCCAGCAGTGCCTCCGGACGTGCAACTAATGAAAAACTGTTTTTT	CASSASGRATNEKLFF
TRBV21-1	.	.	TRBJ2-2	TGTGCCAGCACCAAGAACGGGACTAGCGGGCCGAGCACCGGGGAGCTGTTTTTT	CASTKNGTSGPSTGELFF
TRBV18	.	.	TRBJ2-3	TGTGCCAGCTCACCAGTCTCCGTACTCGGGGAGACAGATACGCAGTATTTT	CASSPVSVLGETDTQYF
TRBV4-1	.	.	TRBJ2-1	TGCGCCAGCAGCCAAGATCAGATGGGGTACGGCAATGAGCAGTTCTTC	CASSQDQMGYGNEQFF
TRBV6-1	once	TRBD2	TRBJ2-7	TGTGCCAGCAGTGCCCTAGCGGGGACCTACGAGCAGTACTTC	CASSALAGTYEQYF
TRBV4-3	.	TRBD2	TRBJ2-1	TGCGCCAGCAGCCTCGCACCGGGAGGCGGGGGCTCCTACAATGAGCAGTTCTTC	CASSLAPGGGGSYNEQFF
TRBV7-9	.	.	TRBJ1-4	TGTGCCAGCGCCTTTCATGCCGGGGAAGAAAAACTGTTTTTT	CASAFHAGEEKLFF
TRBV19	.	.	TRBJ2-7	TGTGCCAGTAGTATAGGGCTACGGGGCTACGAGCAGTACTTC	CASSIGLRGYEQYF
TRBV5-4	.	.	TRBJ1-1	TGTGCCAGCAGCTTGCGCCCTGCGGGGCGGGCCACTGAAGCTTTCTTT	CASSLRPAGRATEAFF
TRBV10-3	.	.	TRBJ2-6	TGTGCCATCAGTGAGTCCGGGACACTAGACTCTGGGGCCAACGTCCTGACTTTC	CAISESGTLDSGANVLTF
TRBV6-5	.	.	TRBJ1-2	TGTGCCAGCAGTTACTACCGGGGTGGCAGGGATGGCTACACCTTC	CASSYYRGGRDGYTF
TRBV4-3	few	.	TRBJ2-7	TGCGCCAGCAGCCAGGATTGGCCTACCCCCTACGAGCAGTACTTC	CASSQDWPTPYEQYF
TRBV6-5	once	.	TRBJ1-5	TGTGCCAGCAGTGCCCCCGGGACCTATCAGCCCCAGCATTTT	CASSAPGTYQPQHF
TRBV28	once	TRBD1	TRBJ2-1	TGTGCCAACAGTCTCCCTGAGGACAGGGGGCTAAATGAGCAGTTCTTC	CANSLPEDRGLNEQFF
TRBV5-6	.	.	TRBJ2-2	TGTGCCAGCAGTTACGCGACAGGTGTAAAGACCGGGGAGCTGTTTTTT	CASSYATGVKTGELFF
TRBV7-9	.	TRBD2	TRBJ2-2	TGTGCCAGCAGCTCTCCTAGCGGGAGGGCAGGTGCCGGGGAGCTGTTTTTT	CASSSPSGRAGAGELFF
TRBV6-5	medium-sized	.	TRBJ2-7	TGTGCCAGCAGTCCGGACGGACTCGAGCAGTACTTC	CASSPDGLEQYF